This TCR beta chain was captured in a study of Ad26.COV2.S vaccination and SARS-CoV-2 variants. General observations from the study: An underestimation of total T cell responses may have resulted from the TCR breadth and depth analyses. Post-vaccination spike-specific CD8+ and CD4+ T cell responses reportedly had substantial breadth.

The V end was cut by 8 bases, the J end by 5 bases, with 15 bases between. Germline V gene data show CDR1 as SQVTM and CDR2 as ANQGSEA. This CDR3 has 12 residues. As for this clone: Its cognate antigen is unknown.

Libraries were prepared by immunoSEQ multiplex PCR; TCRdb keeps only in-frame clonotypes and omits some of them. The sample records 350,000 to 400,000 clones, about nine tenths being singletons. The treatment: roughly 20 received Ad26.COV2.S at low or high dose, single or two shots; about 5 received placebo; per-sample allocation not given. Material that was analyzed had been drawn on day 63 after the first vaccine or placebo injection. Adults aged 18-55 years in Boston included the donor. The study used a vaccine consisting of an Ad26 vector that expressed Wuhan-strain SARS-CoV-2 spike. This clonotype was sampled from a person aged 18 to 59 who received the Ad26.COV2.S COVID-19 vaccine or a placebo. The genes are TRBV29-1 and TRBJ1-1; D is possibly TRBD1 (6 bases). The starting material was peripheral blood, obtained in a trial of Ad26.COV2.S vaccine versus placebo. CDR3 bases: TGCAGCCTCAAAACAGGGCCAACTGAAGCTTTCTTT. Translation: CSLKTGPTEAFF.